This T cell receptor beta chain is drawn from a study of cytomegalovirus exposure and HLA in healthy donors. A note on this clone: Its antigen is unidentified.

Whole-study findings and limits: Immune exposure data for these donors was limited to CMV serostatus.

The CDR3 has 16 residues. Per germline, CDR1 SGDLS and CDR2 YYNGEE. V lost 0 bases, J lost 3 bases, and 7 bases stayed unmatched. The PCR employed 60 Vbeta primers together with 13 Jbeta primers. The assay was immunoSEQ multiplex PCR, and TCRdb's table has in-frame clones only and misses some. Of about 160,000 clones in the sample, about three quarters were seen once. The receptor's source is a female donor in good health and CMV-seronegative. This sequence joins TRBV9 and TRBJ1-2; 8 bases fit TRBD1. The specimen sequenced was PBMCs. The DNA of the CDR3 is TGTGCCAGCAGCGTAGATTCGGCAGGGGGCTACTATGGCTACACCTTC. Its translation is CASSVDSAGGYYGYTF.